This T cell receptor beta chain was recorded in a study of T cells in Graves' hyperthyroidism and ophthalmopathy. Study context: The authors collected peripheral blood at initial diagnosis, before any treatment.

Study outcomes and limitations: Ophthalmopathy onset followed model prediction by a median about 6.5 months.

For this clonotype: Its specificity is not known. An end of the junction differs from the germline gene, which may be a read error.

Amplified TCR beta CDR3 regions came from RNA transcripts. The primer set for the first-round RT-PCR of the TCR CDR3 was HTBI. TCRdb ran MiXCR on the multiplex PCR reads and lists one entry per CDR3 protein. The repertoire has around 97,000 distinct CDR3 sequences, approximately 48% of them found once; the top ten carry approximately 30%. This clonotype was sampled from a man aged 35-49 years with Graves' hyperthyroidism. Input material: blood.

DNA of the CDR3: TGTGCCAACAGCTTCCAGGGGAATCAGCCCCAGCATTTT. Translation gives CANSFQGNQPQHF. J is TRBJ1-5 and V is TRBV7-2; D is perhaps TRBD1 (6 bases). Looked up from germline, CDR1 is SGHTA and CDR2 is FQGNSA. This CDR3 region has 13 residues.